Listed here are 32 T cell receptor beta chains from one sample, sequenced in a study of untreated major depressive disorder listed by TCRdb under 2018. The library was built by means of the immunoSEQ multiplex PCR assay. TCRdb retrieved this table from immuneACCESS and kept in-frame rearrangements only. Not all clones are present; in checked studies, unresolved V genes account for under half, and no reason is known for the remainder. Recorded for this sample are 25,000 to 30,000 clones; roughly nine tenths of them occurred a single time. The ten biggest clones cover under 0.8% of the sample. Overall study results and their limits: Higher TRBV05-01 (Vbeta 5.1) usage among CD4+ T cells of depressed patients compared with controls was confirmed by sequencing, with p = 0.040 in a one-tailed test.

No antigen has been assigned to these receptors. The sample was CD4+ T cells from PBMCs. The receptors originated from a woman aged 25 to 39 with major depressive disorder.

This chain uses TRBV7-2 with TRBJ2-1, with a possible D match to TRBD2 (6 bases). CDR1 SGHTA and CDR2 FQGNSA come from the germline V gene. Trimming took off 6 bases at V and 7 bases at J, with 10 bases between the two ends. CDR3 length equals 12 residues. In DNA form, the CDR3 reads TGTGCCAGCAGACAGGCGGGAAATGAGCAGTTCTTC. It is translated as CASRQAGNEQFF.

This rearrangement joins TRBV2 to TRBJ1-2; 7 positions agree with TRBD1. CDR1 and CDR2 from the germline V gene are SNHLY and FYNNEI. Trimming removed 5 bases from V and 4 bases from J; junction bases left unmatched: 10. The CDR3 consists of 15 residues. The CDR3 loop reads CASSKENRGGYGYTF. The CDR3 nucleotides are TGTGCCAGCAGTAAAGAAAACAGGGGAGGCTATGGCTACACCTTC.

This clone was observed a handful of times. The chain couples TRBV7-8 to TRBJ2-7; 8 bases are shared with TRBD1. The CDR3 extends over 17 amino acids. CDR1 and CDR2 (germline): SGHVS, FQNEAQ. Unmatched junction bases numbered 7, after V lost 0 bases and J lost 0 bases. The CDR3 loop reads CASSLASGGTLSYEQYF. In nucleotides, the CDR3 is TGTGCCAGCAGCTTAGCGTCAGGGGGCACCCTCTCCTACGAGCAGTACTTC.

This chain connects TRBV10-3 to TRBJ2-3; D is unresolved. Trimming removed 3 bases from V and 5 bases from J, with 3 bases in between. In germline, CDR1 is ENHRY, CDR2 SYGVKD. The CDR3 spans 11 residues. CDR3 protein: CAISDLDTQYF. CDR3 nucleotide sequence: TGTGCCATCAGTGATCTAGATACGCAGTATTTT.

The J gene is TRBJ2-1, the V gene TRBV9; D is possibly TRBD2 (6 bases). Trimming cost V 0 bases and J 1 base, with 8 bases left between them. The CDR3 is 15 residues long. Germline V gene sequence: CDR1 SGDLS, CDR2 YYNGEE. The CDR3 DNA is TGTGCCAGCAGCGTAGACGGGGGATCCTACAATGAGCAGTTCTTC. It encodes CASSVDGGSYNEQFF.

The gene calls are TRBV12-1 and TRBJ2-1; TRBD2 is the table's D call and was not checked against the DNA. TRBV12-1 is listed as a pseudogene. The CDR3 contains 19 residues. Here the CDR3 reads CASSLGTSGTRTGEDEQFF. CDR3 bases: TGTGCCAGCAGCCTCGGGACTAGCGGGACCCGGACTGGGGAGGATGAGCAGTTCTTC.

The DNA for the CDR3 is TGCAGCGGACTACAGGGGGCGGGGGAGACCCAGTACTTC. It yields the protein CSGLQGAGETQYF. This chain links TRBV29-1 with TRBJ2-5; the match to TRBD1 covers 9 bases. The junction had 8 bases not matched to a gene; V was cut back by 7 bases and J by 5 bases. The CDR3 sequence is 13 residues long. Germline V CDR1 and CDR2: SQVTM, ANQGSEA. The full variable domain, completed using reference TRBV29-1 and TRBJ2-5, is SAVISQKPSRDICQRGTSLTIQCQVDSQVTMMFWYRQQPGQSLTLIATANQGSEATYESGFVIDKFPISRPNLTFSTLTVSNMSPEDSSIYLCSGLQGAGETQYFGPGTRLLVL.

This clone was detected only once. The chain combines TRBV29-1 with TRBJ2-7, with D perhaps TRBD1 or TRBD2 (5 bases each). V was shortened by 4 bases and J by 4 bases, with 8 bases between the two germline ends. The germline V gene encodes CDR1 SQVTM and CDR2 ANQGSEA. The CDR3 spans 11 residues. The chain's CDR3 is CSVVEGYEQYF. In nucleotides, the CDR3 is TGCAGCGTTGTTGAGGGGTACGAGCAGTACTTC.

The chain joins TRBV2 to TRBJ1-4, with D perhaps matching TRBD1 (6 bases). The V gene's germline CDR1 is SNHLY and CDR2 FYNNEI. The V and J ends lost 7 bases and 1 base respectively, with 19 bases between them. The CDR3 has 17 residues. This CDR3 reads CASTMGGGARTNEKLFF. Written as DNA, the CDR3 is TGTGCCAGCACCATGGGAGGGGGGGCCCGAACTAATGAAAAACTGTTTTTT.

The rearrangement uses TRBV7-2 and TRBJ2-7, with 8 bases aligning to TRBD2. From germline, CDR1 is SGHTA and CDR2 FQGNSA. CDR3 length: 17 residues. V lost 8 bases to trimming and J lost 3 bases; unmatched junction nucleotides: 18. The CDR3 DNA sequence: TGTGCCAGCTCGACCTCCCTCCCCGGGGGACTAGGCTACGAGCAGTACTTC. It is translated as CASSTSLPGGLGYEQYF.

This chain uses TRBV4-2 with TRBJ2-2; D uncertain. CDR1 and CDR2 (germline): LGHNA, YNFKEQ. Trimming stripped 3 bases from V and 3 bases from J, with 14 bases between. The CDR3 loop spans 16 amino acids. This CDR3 is CASSHPRDRDTGELFF. In DNA, the CDR3 is TGTGCCAGCAGCCATCCGCGTGATAGGGACACCGGGGAGCTGTTTTTT.

This chain links TRBV2 with TRBJ1-2; D gene ambiguous. This CDR3 region has 12 residues. V lost 6 bases and J 4 bases, leaving 9 bases between the germline ends. Germline lookup yields CDR1 SNHLY and CDR2 FYNNEI. The CDR3 is CASSRTGYGYTF. CDR3 in DNA: TGTGCCAGCAGCCGGACGGGCTATGGCTACACCTTC.

The V and J genes are TRBV6-1 and TRBJ1-1, with 9 bases lining up with TRBD1. Germline trimming cut 6 bases from V and 4 bases from J; bases unmatched to any gene: 6. This CDR3 has 14 residues. The germline CDR1 and CDR2 sequences are MNHNS and SASEGT. DNA for the CDR3: TGTGCCAGCAGCGACAGGGGGGGGTCCACTGAAGCTTTCTTT. It specifies CASSDRGGSTEAFF.

The gene calls are TRBV28 and TRBJ2-7; possible D gene TRBD2, 6 bases. The germline V and J ends were trimmed by 5 bases and 0 bases, with 14 bases remaining between them. Germline V gene data show CDR1 as MDHEN and CDR2 as SYDVKM. The CDR3 consists of 15 residues. The CDR3 region is CASSHSGFDSYEQYF. The CDR3 DNA reads as TGTGCCAGCAGTCATAGCGGCTTCGACTCCTACGAGCAGTACTTC.

The chain is built from TRBV5-6 and TRBJ2-5, with D hard to call. The CDR3 is 14 residues long. Between the trimmed V and J ends, which lost 6 bases and 1 base, there was a span of 13 bases. Germline CDR1 reads SGHDT; CDR2 reads YYEEEE. Here the CDR3 DNA reads TGTGCCAGCAAAAAGACGACCCTCCAAGAGACCCAGTACTTC. Its protein is CASKKTTLQETQYF.

The chain recombines TRBV18 with TRBJ1-4; D not resolved. Trimming cost V 3 bases and J 0 bases, with 8 bases left between them. Germline loops: CDR1 KGHSH, CDR2 LQKENI. The CDR3 is made up of 15 amino acids. The CDR3: CASSPLKSTNEKLFF. CDR3 in DNA: TGTGCCAGCTCACCCTTAAAATCAACTAATGAAAAACTGTTTTTT.

The genes are TRBV10-3 and TRBJ2-1; tentatively, D is TRBD1 or TRBD2 (5 bases each). Looked up from germline, CDR1 is ENHRY and CDR2 is SYGVKD. The CDR3 consists of 15 residues. Deletions cut 4 bases from V and 9 bases from J, with 19 bases between. The CDR3 nucleotides read TGTGCCATCAGTGGGGCCAGGGACCAACGGGGTGAGCAGTTCTTC. It is translated as CAISGARDQRGEQFF.

The chain joins TRBV12-1 to TRBJ1-3. TRBV12-1 is assigned pseudogene status. The CDR3 spans 19 residues. The CDR3 DNA is TGTGCCAGCAGCTTTGCTCTCCCGGGCCCTAGATACTCTGGAAACACCATATATTTT. Amino acid sequence: CASSFALPGPRYSGNTIYF.

The chain recombines TRBV5-1 with TRBJ2-5, with 9 bases that match TRBD2. Germline V gene sequence: CDR1 SGHRS, CDR2 YFSETQ. This CDR3 has 16 residues. The V gene end was trimmed by 1 base and the J gene end by 2 bases; junction bases not matched to a gene: 6. CDR3 in DNA: TGCGCCAGCAGCTTGATGAGTGCGGGGGGGCAAGAGACCCAGTACTTC. Translated: CASSLMSAGGQETQYF. The full variable domain, in which reference TRBV5-1 and TRBJ2-5 provide the parts outside the CDR3, is KAGVTQTPRYLIKTRGQQVTLSCSPISGHRSVSWYQQTPGQGLQFLFEYFSETQRNKGNFPGRFSGRQFSNSRSEMNVSTLELGDSALYLCASSLMSAGGQETQYFGPGTRLLVL.

V gene TRBV7-2 combines with J gene TRBJ2-1; possibly TRBD2 for D (5 bases). Between the trimmed V and J ends, which lost 3 bases and 0 bases, there was a span of 9 bases. Germline V lookup: CDR1 SGHTA, CDR2 FQGNSA. The CDR3 spans 15 residues. The CDR3 sequence: CASSFKRSSYNEQFF. CDR3 sequence (DNA): TGTGCCAGCAGCTTCAAGCGGAGCTCCTACAATGAGCAGTTCTTC.

V usage is TRBV5-6 and J usage is TRBJ2-2; unclear D gene. The V gene lost 0 bases and the J gene lost 0 bases, with 9 bases spanning the gap. This CDR3 is built from 16 residues. From germline, CDR1 is SGHDT and CDR2 YYEEEE. CDR3 bases: TGTGCCAGCAGCTTGGGGTTACAAGCGAACACCGGGGAGCTGTTTTTT. Translated, it gives CASSLGLQANTGELFF.

The chain is built from TRBV28 and TRBJ2-5, with a weak D call TRBD2 (6 bases). Germline V gene lookup returns CDR1 MDHEN and CDR2 SYDVKM. The CDR3 covers 13 residues. Between the trimmed V and J ends, which lost 9 bases and 4 bases, there was a span of 15 bases. The CDR3: CASTTAGGETQYF. In DNA, the CDR3 is TGTGCCAGTACGACCGCCGGGGGAGAGACCCAGTACTTC.

The chain links TRBV5-8 to TRBJ2-7, with D perhaps matching TRBD1 (6 bases). The germline gives CDR1 SGHTS, CDR2 YDEGEE. CDR3 length: 13 amino acids. Trimming shortened V by 4 bases and J by 3 bases, and 11 bases separated the two germline ends. The CDR3, as DNA: TGTGCCAGCAGCCGAAGGACAGACTACGAGCAGTACTTC. As protein: CASSRRTDYEQYF.

This chain connects TRBV5-1 to TRBJ2-5, with D uncertain. Germline V gene lookup returns CDR1 SGHRS and CDR2 YFSETQ. The V gene lost 2 bases and the J gene lost 4 bases, with 6 bases spanning the gap. The CDR3 spans 12 residues. The CDR3 loop is CASSFPGETQYF. CDR3 nucleotide sequence: TGCGCCAGCAGCTTTCCTGGAGAGACCCAGTACTTC.

This chain uses TRBV5-4 with TRBJ2-3, with D unclear. The CDR3 consists of 14 residues. Germline V gives CDR1 SGHNT, CDR2 YYREEE (reference sequence). V was shortened by 5 bases and J by 1 base, with 11 bases between the two germline ends. CDR3: CASSMAIGTDTQYF. The CDR3 DNA is TGTGCCAGCAGTATGGCTATAGGCACAGATACGCAGTATTTT.

The chain combines TRBV2 with TRBJ1-5; D uncertain. In germline, CDR1 is SNHLY, CDR2 FYNNEI. Deletions cut 2 bases from V and 4 bases from J, with 6 bases between. There are 13 residues in the CDR3. This chain's CDR3 is CASSENSNQPQHF. CDR3 sequence (DNA): TGTGCCAGCAGTGAAAATAGTAATCAGCCCCAGCATTTT.

V and J are TRBV6-1 and TRBJ2-2; D unresolved. Germline CDR1 reads MNHNS; CDR2 reads SASEGT. V was clipped by 3 bases and J by 7 bases, with 12 bases between them. The CDR3 length is 14 residues. The CDR3 loop reads CASSDEWFVGELFF. The CDR3 DNA reads TGTGCCAGCAGTGATGAATGGTTCGTCGGGGAGCTGTTTTTT.

A few counts support this clone. The J gene is TRBJ1-4, the V gene TRBV2; D is possibly TRBD1 (6 bases). Trimming pared 4 bases from V and 6 bases from J, leaving 9 bases between. This CDR3 has 13 amino acids. CDR1 and CDR2 from the germline V gene are SNHLY and FYNNEI. CDR3 in DNA: TGTGCCAGCAGTGCGGACAGCCATGAAAAACTGTTTTTT. This sequence encodes CASSADSHEKLFF.

A few counts support this clone. The rearrangement uses TRBV4-2 and TRBJ2-3; a possible D gene is TRBD2 (6 bases). V shed 2 bases and J shed 2 bases, with 17 bases lying between them. The CDR3 spans 17 residues. Germline V CDR1 and CDR2: LGHNA, YNFKEQ. The CDR3 region has the DNA TGTGCCAGCAGCCAAAACCCACTAGCTGGGATCACAGATACGCAGTATTTT. This encodes CASSQNPLAGITDTQYF.

This clone has only one observation. The rearrangement joins TRBV6-1 to TRBJ1-2, with D possibly being TRBD1 (5 bases). The length of the CDR3 is 13 residues. Trimming removed 2 bases from V and 2 bases from J, with 6 bases in between. In germline, CDR1 is MNHNS, CDR2 SASEGT. The CDR3 region is CASSESGNYGYTF. The CDR3 nucleotides are TGTGCCAGCAGTGAATCAGGGAACTATGGCTACACCTTC.

The J gene is TRBJ1-5, the V gene TRBV6-5, with 8 bases that match TRBD1. The V and J ends lost 4 bases and 6 bases, in that order; junction bases with no gene match: 2. This CDR3 contains 13 residues. Per germline, CDR1 MNHEY and CDR2 SVGAGI. The CDR3 coding sequence is TGTGCCAGCAGTTTTGGACAGGGTCAGCCCCAGCATTTT. It specifies CASSFGQGQPQHF.

This chain uses TRBV18 with TRBJ1-2; weak D call: TRBD1 (5 bases). The CDR3 extends over 13 amino acids. The germline CDR1 and CDR2 sequences are KGHSH and LQKENI. Trimming cost V 2 bases and J 7 bases, with 11 bases left between them. CDR3: CASSPSGRVGYTF. CDR3 DNA sequence: TGTGCCAGCTCACCATCGGGCAGGGTTGGCTACACCTTC.